The present entry profiles one T cell receptor (beta chain) with its context. Trimming at V came to 3 bases and at J to 5 bases, leaving 16 bases not matched to a gene. CDR1 and CDR2 (germline): GTSNPN, SVGIG (reference sequence). This CDR3 has 18 residues. The sample originates from a study of blood T cell repertoires in COVID-19. At the level of the study: Samples taken during acute and convalescent COVID-19 were collected in the United States, Italy and Spain.

As handled by the study authors: How many nucleated cells were present was estimated from reference gene primer amplification. The data were produced by immunoSEQ multiplex PCR, yet TCRdb's version contains in-frame clones alone and is incomplete. Clone size and the V and J calls come from that table; the DNA yielded D and trimming. The sample contains hundreds of thousands of clones, 70% to 90% of which appear only once. The chain has TRBV30 and TRBJ2-1, with TRBD2 matching 10 bases. This clonotype originated in a man in his forties who had recovered from COVID-19. The sample comprised PBMCs or T cells enriched from blood (not recorded which). The CDR3 nucleotides read TGTGCCTGGAGGTTTGACCCGCCGGGACTAGCGCTGGACAATGAGCAGTTCTTC. This translates into CAWRFDPPGLALDNEQFF.